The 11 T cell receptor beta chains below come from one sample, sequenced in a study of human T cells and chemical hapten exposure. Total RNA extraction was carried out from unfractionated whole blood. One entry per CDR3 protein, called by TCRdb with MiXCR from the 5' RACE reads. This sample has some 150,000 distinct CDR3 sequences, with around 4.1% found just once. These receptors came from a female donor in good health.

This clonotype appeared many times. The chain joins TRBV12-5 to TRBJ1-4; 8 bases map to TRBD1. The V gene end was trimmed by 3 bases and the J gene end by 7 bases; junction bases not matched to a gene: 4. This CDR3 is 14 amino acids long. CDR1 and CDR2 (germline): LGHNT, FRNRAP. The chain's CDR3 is CASGFDRGFEKLFF. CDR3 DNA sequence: TGTGCTAGTGGTTTCGACAGGGGTTTTGAAAAACTGTTTTTT.

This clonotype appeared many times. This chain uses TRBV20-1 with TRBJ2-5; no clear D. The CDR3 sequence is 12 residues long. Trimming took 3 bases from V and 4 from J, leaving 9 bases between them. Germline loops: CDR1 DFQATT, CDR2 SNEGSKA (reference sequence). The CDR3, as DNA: TGCAGTGCTAGGGTTGGCCCAGAGACCCAGTACTTC. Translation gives CSARVGPETQYF.

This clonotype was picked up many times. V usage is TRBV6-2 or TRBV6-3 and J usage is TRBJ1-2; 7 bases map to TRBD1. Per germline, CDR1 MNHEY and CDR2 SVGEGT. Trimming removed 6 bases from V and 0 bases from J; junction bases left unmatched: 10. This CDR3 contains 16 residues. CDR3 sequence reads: CASSRPGGSANYGYTF. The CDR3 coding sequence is TGTGCCAGCAGCCGTCCAGGGGGATCAGCTAACTATGGCTACACCTTC.

The CDR3 sequence is CATRNDRHEGDGYTF. In nucleotides, the CDR3 is TGTGCCACCCGAAACGACAGACATGAGGGAGATGGCTACACCTTC. The chain couples TRBV12-3 or TRBV12-4 to TRBJ1-2; perhaps TRBD1 as D (5 bases). V was clipped by 10 bases and J by 6 bases, with 24 bases between them. The CDR3 contains 15 residues.

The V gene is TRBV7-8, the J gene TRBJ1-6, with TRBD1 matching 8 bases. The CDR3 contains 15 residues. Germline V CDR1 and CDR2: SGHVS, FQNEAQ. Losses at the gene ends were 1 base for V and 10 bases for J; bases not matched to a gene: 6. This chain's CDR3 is CASSLVDRGWSPLHF. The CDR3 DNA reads TGTGCCAGCAGCTTAGTTGACAGGGGTTGGTCACCCCTCCACTTT. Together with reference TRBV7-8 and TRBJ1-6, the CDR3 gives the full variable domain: GAGVSQSPRYKVAKRGQDVALRCDPISGHVSLFWYQQALGQGPEFLTYFQNEAQLDKSGLPSDRFFAERPEGSVSTLKIQRTQQEDSAVYLCASSLVDRGWSPLHFGNGTRLTVT.

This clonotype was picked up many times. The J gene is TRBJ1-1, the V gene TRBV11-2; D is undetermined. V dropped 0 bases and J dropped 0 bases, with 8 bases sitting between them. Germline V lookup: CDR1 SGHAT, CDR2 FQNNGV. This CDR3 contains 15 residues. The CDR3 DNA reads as TGTGCCAGCAGCTTAGAAGGGTATCTGAACACTGAAGCTTTCTTT. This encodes CASSLEGYLNTEAFF.

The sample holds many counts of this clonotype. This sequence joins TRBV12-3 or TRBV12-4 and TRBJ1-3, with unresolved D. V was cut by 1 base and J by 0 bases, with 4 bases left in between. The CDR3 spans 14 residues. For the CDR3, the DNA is TGTGCCAGCAGTTTAGATCTCTCTGGAAACACCATATATTTT. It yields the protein CASSLDLSGNTIYF.

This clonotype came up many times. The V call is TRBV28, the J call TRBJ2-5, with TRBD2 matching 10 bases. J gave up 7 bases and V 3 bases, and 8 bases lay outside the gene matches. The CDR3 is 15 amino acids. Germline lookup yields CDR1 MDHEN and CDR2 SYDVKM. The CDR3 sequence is CASSLTSGPGGTQYF. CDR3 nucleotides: TGTGCCAGCAGTTTGACTAGCGGGCCCGGAGGGACCCAGTACTTC. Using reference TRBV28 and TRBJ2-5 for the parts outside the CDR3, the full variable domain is DVKVTQSSRYLVKRTGEKVFLECVQDMDHENMFWYRQDPGLGLRLIYFSYDVKMKEKGDIPEGYSVSREKKERFSLILESASTNQTSMYLCASSLTSGPGGTQYFGPGTRLLVL.

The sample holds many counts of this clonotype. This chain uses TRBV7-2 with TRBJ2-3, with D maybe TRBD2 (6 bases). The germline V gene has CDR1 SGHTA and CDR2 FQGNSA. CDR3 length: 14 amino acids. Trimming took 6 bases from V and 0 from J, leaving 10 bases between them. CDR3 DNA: TGTGCCAGCAGTAGGGACTTTAGCACAGATACGCAGTATTTT. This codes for CASSRDFSTDTQYF.

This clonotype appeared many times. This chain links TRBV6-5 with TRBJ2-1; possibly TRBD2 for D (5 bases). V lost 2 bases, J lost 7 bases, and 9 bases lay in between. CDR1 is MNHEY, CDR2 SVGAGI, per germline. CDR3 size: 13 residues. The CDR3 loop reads CASSYSLANEQFF. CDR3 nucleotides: TGTGCCAGCAGTTACAGTCTAGCAAATGAGCAGTTCTTC.

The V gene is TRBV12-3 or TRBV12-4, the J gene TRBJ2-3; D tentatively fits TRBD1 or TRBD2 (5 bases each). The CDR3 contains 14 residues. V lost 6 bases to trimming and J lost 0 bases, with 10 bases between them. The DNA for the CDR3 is TGTGCCAGCAGGGGGGTAACTAGCACAGATACGCAGTATTTT. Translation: CASRGVTSTDTQYF.